This T cell receptor (beta chain) was recorded in a study of blood T cell repertoires in COVID-19. As for the study in general: The United States, Italy and Spain supplied acute and convalescent COVID-19 samples. T cells, B-cell-depleted T cells, or PBMCs provided the cDNA or gDNA that served as material.

In the original analysis: Reference gene primer amplification yielded estimated nucleated cell counts. Some clones are missing from TCRdb's copy, which holds only in-frame ones; the method was immunoSEQ multiplex PCR. The V and J calls and clone size come from that table; D and trimming were worked out from the DNA. Among around 120,000 clones listed, around nine tenths were seen once. The receptor's source is a middle-aged man with acute or convalescent COVID-19. Specimen: peripheral blood.

As DNA, the CDR3 is TGTGCCAGCAGTCCTAGCGGGAGGGCCAATGAGCAGTTCTTC. Amino acids: CASSPSGRANEQFF. The V and J genes are TRBV6-5 and TRBJ2-1; 12 nucleotides match TRBD2. Germline CDR1 reads MNHEY; CDR2 reads SVGAGI. CDR3 length equals 14 residues. After removal of 5 bases from V and 6 bases from J, the junction contained 2 bases not matched to a gene.